This T cell receptor (beta chain) was identified in a study of T cell repertoires in cytomegalovirus infection (dated by TCRdb to the late 2010s). About the study as a whole: Because public TCR beta signatures pointed to carriage of CMV infection together with the matching HLA type, the HLA type of each donor mattered for the analysis. Study-level results and caveats: The ex vivo response was dominated by HLA-C-restricted CMV-specific TCR beta clonotypes, which also provided the single most frequent clonotype in two of eight donors. In both this cohort and an independent cohort of over 350 donors, the cumulative frequency of public TCR beta family members distinguished carriers of CMV infection plus the relevant HLA type.

From its cysteine to its phenylalanine, the CDR3 spans 14 amino acids. Solely the CDR3 DNA is kept, with 42 bases framed from the first base. Reading the germline V gene gives CDR1 MDHEN and CDR2 SYDVKM. Trimming costs V 3 bases and J 3 bases, and their ends lie 12 bases apart. The run used an Illumina HiSeq 1500. The public reads were run again by TCRdb, first through fastp at Q25 and then through MiXCR, and only productive beta chains were kept. Each CDR3 protein appears once, grouped with its most common genes and DNA. In this sample the table shows about 740,000 distinct CDR3 sequences, less than 40% of which occur a single time. The ten largest clones represent about 2.8% of the sample. This clonotype was recorded only once. Its binding antigen is unknown. No base-level quality is on record; no much larger clone is a single base apart. A lone read gives weak evidence.

The receptor comes from a human donor in good health (CMV status not recorded). Some clones in this sample may be carry-over from other donors' samples. Sequencing used PBMCs. Recombination joined TRBV28 with TRBJ2-7; matching of 5 bases hints at TRBD2 as the D gene. The DNA sequence is as follows: TGTGCCAGCAGTTTCCCCACTAGTTTCTACGAGCAGTACTTC. The resulting protein is CASSFPTSFYEQYF.